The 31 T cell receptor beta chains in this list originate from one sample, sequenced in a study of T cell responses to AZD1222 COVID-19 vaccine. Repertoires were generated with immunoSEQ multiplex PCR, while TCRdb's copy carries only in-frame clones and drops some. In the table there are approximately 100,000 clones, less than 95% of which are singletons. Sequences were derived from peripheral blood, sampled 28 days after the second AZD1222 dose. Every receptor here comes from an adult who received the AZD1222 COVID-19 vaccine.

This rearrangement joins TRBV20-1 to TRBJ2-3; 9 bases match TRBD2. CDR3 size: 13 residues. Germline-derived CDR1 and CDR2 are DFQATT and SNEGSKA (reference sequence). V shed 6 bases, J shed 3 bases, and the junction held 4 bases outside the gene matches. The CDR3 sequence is CSASAGGTDTQYF. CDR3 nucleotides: TGCAGTGCGAGTGCGGGGGGGACAGATACGCAGTATTTT.

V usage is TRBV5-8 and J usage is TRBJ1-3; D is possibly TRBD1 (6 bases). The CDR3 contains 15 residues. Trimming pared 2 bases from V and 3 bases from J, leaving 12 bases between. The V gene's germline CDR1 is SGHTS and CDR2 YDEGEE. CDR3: CASSLTGLGGNTIYF. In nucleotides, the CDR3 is TGTGCCAGCAGCTTAACAGGGTTAGGTGGAAACACCATATATTTT.

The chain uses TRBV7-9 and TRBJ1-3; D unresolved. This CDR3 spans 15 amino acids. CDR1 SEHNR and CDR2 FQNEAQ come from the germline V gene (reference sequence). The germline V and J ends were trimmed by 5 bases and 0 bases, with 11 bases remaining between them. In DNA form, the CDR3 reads TGTGCCAGCAGCCAACATCGTCTCTCTGGAAACACCATATATTTT. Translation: CASSQHRLSGNTIYF.

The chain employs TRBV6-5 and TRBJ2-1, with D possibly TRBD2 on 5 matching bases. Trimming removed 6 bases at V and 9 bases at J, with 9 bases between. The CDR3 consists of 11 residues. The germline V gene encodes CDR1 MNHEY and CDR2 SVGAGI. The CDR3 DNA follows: TGTGCCAGCAGGGCTAGCAGTGAGCAGTTCTTC. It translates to CASRASSEQFF.

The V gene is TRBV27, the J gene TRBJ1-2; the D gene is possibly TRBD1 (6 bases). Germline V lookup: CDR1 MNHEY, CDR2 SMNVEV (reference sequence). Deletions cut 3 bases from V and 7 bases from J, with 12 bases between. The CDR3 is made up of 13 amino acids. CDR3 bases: TGTGCCAGCAGTTTTTTCAGGGGCAGTGGCTACACCTTC. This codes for CASSFFRGSGYTF.

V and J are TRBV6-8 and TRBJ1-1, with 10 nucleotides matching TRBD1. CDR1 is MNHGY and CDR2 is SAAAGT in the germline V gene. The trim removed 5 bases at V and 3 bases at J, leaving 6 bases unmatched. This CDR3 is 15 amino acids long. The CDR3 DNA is TGTGCCAGCAGTACCCGGACAGGGGGGGACACTGAAGCTTTCTTT. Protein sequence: CASSTRTGGDTEAFF.

The CDR3 DNA follows: TGTGCCAGCAGCTTGTTCGGCGAAGATGGCTACACCTTC. Translating it yields CASSLFGEDGYTF. J is TRBJ1-2 and V is TRBV5-6; D call uncertain. Germline V gives CDR1 SGHDT, CDR2 YYEEEE. The CDR3 runs to 13 residues. V gave up 1 base and J gave up 6 bases, with 10 bases separating them.

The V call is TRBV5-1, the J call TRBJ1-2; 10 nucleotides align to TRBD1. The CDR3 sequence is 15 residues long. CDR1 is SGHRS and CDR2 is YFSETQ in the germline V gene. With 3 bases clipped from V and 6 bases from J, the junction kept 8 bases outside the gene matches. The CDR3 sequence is CASSSRDRGEDGYTF. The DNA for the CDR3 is TGCGCCAGCAGCTCCCGGGACAGGGGAGAGGATGGCTACACCTTC.

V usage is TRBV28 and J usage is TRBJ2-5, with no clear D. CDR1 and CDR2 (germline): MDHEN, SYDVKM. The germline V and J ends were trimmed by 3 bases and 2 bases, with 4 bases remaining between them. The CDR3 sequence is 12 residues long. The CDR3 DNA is TGTGCCAGCAGTTTGGGACAAGAGACCCAGTACTTC. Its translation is CASSLGQETQYF.

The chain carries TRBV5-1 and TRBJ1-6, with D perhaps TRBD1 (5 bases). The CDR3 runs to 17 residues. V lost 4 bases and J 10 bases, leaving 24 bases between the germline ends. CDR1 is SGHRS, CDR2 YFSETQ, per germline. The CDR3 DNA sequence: TGCGCCAGCAGCCCGGGGGGGACGTGGAGGTTGGAGTCACCCCTCCACTTT. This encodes CASSPGGTWRLESPLHF.

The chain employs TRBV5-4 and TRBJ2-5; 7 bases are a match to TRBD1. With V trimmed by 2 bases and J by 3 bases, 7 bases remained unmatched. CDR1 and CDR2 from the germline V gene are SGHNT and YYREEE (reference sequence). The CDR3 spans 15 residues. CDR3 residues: CASSLTSGTEETQYF. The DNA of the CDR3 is TGTGCCAGCAGCTTAACCTCCGGGACAGAAGAGACCCAGTACTTC. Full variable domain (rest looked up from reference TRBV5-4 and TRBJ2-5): ETGVTQSPTHLIKTRGQQVTLRCSSQSGHNTVSWYQQALGQGPQFIFQYYREEENGRGNFPPRFSGLQFPNYSSELNVNALELDDSALYLCASSLTSGTEETQYFGPGTRLLVL.

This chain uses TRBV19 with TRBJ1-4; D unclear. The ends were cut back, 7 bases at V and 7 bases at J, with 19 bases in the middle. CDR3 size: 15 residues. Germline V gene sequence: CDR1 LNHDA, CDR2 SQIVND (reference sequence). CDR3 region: CASTALDAGGEKLFF. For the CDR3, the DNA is TGTGCCAGTACTGCCTTGGATGCGGGCGGTGAAAAACTGTTTTTT.

The CDR3 sequence is CASSPPGQLSYEQYF. The CDR3, as DNA: TGTGCCAGCAGCCCACCGGGACAGCTCTCCTACGAGCAGTACTTC. V and J are TRBV14 and TRBJ2-7; TRBD1 matches 7 bases. J lost 0 bases, V lost 4 bases, and 6 bases had no gene match. The CDR3 is 15 residues long. Germline V gene lookup returns CDR1 SGHDN and CDR2 FVKESK.

The CDR3 reads CASTVGGIETEAFF. CDR3 sequence (DNA): TGCGCCAGCACGGTCGGGGGAATTGAGACTGAAGCTTTCTTT. V usage is TRBV10-2 and J usage is TRBJ1-1; maybe TRBD1 (5 bases). V shed 7 bases and J shed 5 bases, with 17 bases lying between them. The CDR3 covers 14 residues. Germline values: CDR1 WSHSY, CDR2 SAAADI.

This CDR3 is CASSVGQGYYEQYF. The CDR3 DNA reads TGTGCCAGCAGCGTGGGACAGGGGTATTACGAGCAGTACTTC. The chain links TRBV5-8 to TRBJ2-7; the match to TRBD1 covers 10 bases. CDR1 and CDR2 from the germline V gene are SGHTS and YDEGEE. The CDR3 extends over 14 amino acids. Germline trimming cut 4 bases from V and 4 bases from J; bases unmatched to any gene: 5.

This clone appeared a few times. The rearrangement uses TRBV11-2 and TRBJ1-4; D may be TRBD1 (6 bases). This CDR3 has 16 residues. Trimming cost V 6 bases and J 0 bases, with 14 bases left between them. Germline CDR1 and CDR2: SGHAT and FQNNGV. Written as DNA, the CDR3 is TGTGCCAGCAGTTCTGGGACAACTGCAACTAATGAAAAACTGTTTTTT. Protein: CASSSGTTATNEKLFF.

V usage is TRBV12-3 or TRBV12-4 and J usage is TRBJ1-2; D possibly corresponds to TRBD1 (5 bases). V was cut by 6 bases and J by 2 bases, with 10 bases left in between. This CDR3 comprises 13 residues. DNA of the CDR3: TGTGCCAGCAGCTCGACAGAGAACTATGGCTACACCTTC. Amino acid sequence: CASSSTENYGYTF.

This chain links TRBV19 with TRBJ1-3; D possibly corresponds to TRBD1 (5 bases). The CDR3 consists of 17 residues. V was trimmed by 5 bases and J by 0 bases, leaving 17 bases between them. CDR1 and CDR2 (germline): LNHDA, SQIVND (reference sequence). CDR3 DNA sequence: TGTGCCAGTAGTTTCTCCGGGACCTCTAGCTCTGGAAACACCATATATTTT. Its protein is CASSFSGTSSSGNTIYF.

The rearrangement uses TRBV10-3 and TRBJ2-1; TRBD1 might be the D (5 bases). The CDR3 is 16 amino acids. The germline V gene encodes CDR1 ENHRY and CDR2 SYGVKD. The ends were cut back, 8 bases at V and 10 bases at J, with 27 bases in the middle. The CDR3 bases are TGTGCCATCTCTCCGGTCGACAGCCTCCTACAAGGGGAGCAGTTCTTC. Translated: CAISPVDSLLQGEQFF.

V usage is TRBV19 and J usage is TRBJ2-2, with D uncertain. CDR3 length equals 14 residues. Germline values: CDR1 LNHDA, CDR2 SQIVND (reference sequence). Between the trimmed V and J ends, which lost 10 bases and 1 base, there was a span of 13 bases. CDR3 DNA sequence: TGTGCCACCACCCTAGAGTTGAACACCGGGGAGCTGTTTTTT. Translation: CATTLELNTGELFF.

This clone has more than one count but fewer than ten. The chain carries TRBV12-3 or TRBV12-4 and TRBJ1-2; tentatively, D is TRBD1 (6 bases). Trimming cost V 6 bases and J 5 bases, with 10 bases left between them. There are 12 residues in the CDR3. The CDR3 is CASSSRGYGYTF. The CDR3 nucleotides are TGTGCCAGCAGCTCAAGGGGGTATGGCTACACCTTC.

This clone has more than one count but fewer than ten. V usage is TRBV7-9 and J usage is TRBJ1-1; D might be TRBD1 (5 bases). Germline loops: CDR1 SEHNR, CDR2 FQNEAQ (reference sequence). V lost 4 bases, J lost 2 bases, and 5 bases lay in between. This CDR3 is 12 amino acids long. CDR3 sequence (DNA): TGTGCCAGCAGCTGGGACAACACTGAAGCTTTCTTT. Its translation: CASSWDNTEAFF.

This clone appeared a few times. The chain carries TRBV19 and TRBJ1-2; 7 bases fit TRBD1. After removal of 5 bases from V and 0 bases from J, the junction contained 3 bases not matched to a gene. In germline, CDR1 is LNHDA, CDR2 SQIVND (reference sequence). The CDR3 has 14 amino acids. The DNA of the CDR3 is TGTGCCAGTAGTCCTCAGGGGGCTAACTATGGCTACACCTTC. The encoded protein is CASSPQGANYGYTF.

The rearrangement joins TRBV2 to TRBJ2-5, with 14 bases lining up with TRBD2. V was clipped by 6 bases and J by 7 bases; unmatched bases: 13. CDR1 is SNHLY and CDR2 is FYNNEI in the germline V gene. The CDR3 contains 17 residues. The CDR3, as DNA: TGTGCCAGCAGGGGAGGACTAGCGGGGGGCCTGGTGGGGACCCAGTACTTC. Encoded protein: CASRGGLAGGLVGTQYF.

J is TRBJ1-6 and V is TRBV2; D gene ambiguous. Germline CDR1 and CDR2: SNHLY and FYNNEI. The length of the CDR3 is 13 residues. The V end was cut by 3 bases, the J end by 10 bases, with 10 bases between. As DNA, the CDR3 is TGTGCCAGCAGTGACAGGTTCAGATCACCCCTCCACTTT. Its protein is CASSDRFRSPLHF. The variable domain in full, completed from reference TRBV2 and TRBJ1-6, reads EPEVTQTPSHQVTQMGQEVILRCVPISNHLYFYWYRQILGQKVEFLVSFYNNEISEKSEIFDDQFSVERPDGSNFTLKIRSTKLEDSAMYFCASSDRFRSPLHFGNGTRLTVT.

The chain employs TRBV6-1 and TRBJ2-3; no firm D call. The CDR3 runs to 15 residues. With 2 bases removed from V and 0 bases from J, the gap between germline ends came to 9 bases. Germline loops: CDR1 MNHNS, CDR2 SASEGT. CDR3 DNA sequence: TGTGCCAGCAGTGAACAATGGGGTAGCACAGATACGCAGTATTTT. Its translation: CASSEQWGSTDTQYF.

In DNA form, the CDR3 reads TGTGCCATCAGTGAGTCAACCGACGAAAAAGAAAAACTGTTTTTT. Protein product: CAISESTDEKEKLFF. The chain carries TRBV10-3 and TRBJ1-4; D is unresolved. CDR3 length: 15 amino acids. Germline CDR1 is ENHRY and CDR2 is SYGVKD. The V end was cut by 0 bases, the J end by 8 bases, with 13 bases between.

The CDR3 nucleotides are TGTGCCAGCAGCGTAGGGCAGGGTAGGGAGACCCAGTACTTC. Protein product: CASSVGQGRETQYF. The chain joins TRBV9 to TRBJ2-5, with D tentatively TRBD1 (5 bases). This CDR3 comprises 14 residues. Germline V gene lookup returns CDR1 SGDLS and CDR2 YYNGEE. The germline V and J ends were trimmed by 0 bases and 5 bases, with 11 bases remaining between them.

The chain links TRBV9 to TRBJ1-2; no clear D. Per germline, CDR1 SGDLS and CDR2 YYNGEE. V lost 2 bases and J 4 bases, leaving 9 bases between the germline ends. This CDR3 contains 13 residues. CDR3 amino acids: CASSVSHSYGYTF. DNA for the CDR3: TGTGCCAGCAGCGTTTCACACTCCTATGGCTACACCTTC.

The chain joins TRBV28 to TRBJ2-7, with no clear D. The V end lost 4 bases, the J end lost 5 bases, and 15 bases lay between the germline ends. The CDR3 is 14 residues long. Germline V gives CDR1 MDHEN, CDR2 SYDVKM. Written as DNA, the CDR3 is TGTGCCAGCAGTTCCCTCGACCGACACGACGAGCAGTACTTC. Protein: CASSSLDRHDEQYF.

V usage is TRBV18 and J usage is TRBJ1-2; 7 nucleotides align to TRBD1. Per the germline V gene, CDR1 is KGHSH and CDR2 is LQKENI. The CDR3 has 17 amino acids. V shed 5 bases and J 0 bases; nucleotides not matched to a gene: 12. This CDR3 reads CASSTSPTGATNYGYTF. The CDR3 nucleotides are TGTGCCAGCTCAACGAGTCCTACAGGGGCCACTAACTATGGCTACACCTTC.